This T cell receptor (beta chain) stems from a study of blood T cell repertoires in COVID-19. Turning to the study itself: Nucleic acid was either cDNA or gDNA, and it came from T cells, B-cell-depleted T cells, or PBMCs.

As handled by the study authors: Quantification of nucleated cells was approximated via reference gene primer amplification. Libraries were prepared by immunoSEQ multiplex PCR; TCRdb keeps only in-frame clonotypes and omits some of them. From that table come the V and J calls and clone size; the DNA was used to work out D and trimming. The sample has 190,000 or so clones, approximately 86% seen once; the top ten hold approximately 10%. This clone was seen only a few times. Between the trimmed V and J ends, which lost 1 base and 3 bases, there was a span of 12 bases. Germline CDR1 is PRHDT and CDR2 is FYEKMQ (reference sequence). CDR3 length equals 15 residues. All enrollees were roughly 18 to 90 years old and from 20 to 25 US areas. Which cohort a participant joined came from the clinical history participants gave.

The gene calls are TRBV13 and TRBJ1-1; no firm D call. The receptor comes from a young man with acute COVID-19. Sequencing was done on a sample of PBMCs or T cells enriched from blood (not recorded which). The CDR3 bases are TGTGCCAGCAGCTTAGCGGGGAGAAGGGACACTGAAGCTTTCTTT. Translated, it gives CASSLAGRRDTEAFF.